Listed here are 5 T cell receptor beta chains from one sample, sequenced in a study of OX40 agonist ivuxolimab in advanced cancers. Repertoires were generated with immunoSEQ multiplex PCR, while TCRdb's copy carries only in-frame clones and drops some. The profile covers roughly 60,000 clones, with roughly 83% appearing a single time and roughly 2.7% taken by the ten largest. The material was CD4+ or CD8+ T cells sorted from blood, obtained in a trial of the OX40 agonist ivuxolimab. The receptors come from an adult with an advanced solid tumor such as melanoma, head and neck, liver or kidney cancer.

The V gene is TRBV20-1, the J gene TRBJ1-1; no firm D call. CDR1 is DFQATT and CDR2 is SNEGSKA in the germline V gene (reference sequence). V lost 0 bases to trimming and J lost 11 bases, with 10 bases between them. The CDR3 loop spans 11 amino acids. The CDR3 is CSARESFGAFF. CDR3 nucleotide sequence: TGCAGTGCTAGAGAATCATTTGGGGCTTTCTTT.

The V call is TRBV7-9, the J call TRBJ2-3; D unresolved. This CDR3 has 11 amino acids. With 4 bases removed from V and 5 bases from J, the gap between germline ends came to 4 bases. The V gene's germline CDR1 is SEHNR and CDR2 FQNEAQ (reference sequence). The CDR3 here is CASSSIDTQYF. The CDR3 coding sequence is TGTGCCAGCAGCTCCATAGATACGCAGTATTTT.

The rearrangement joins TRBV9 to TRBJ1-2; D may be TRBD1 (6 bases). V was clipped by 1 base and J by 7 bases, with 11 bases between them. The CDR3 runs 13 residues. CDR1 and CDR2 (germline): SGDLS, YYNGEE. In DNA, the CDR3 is TGTGCCAGCAGCGTAACGGGGGGCAGTGGCTACACCTTC. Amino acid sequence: CASSVTGGSGYTF. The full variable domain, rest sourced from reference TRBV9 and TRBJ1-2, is DSGVTQTPKHLITATGQRVTLRCSPRSGDLSVYWYQQSLDQGLQFLIQYYNGEERAKGNILERFSAQQFPDLHSELNLSSLELGDSALYFCASSVTGGSGYTFGSGTRLTVV.

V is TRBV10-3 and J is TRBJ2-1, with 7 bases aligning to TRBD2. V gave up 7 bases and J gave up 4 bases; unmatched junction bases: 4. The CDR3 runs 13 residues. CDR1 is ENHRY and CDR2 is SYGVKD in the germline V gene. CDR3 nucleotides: TGTGCCATCACCCTGGGGGGGTACAATGAGCAGTTCTTC. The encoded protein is CAITLGGYNEQFF.

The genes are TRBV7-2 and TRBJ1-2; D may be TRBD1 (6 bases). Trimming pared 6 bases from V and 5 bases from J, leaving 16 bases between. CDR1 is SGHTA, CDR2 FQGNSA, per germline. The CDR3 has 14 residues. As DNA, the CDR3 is TGTGCCAGCAGGGGGTCAGGGGCGTCATATGGCTACACCTTC. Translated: CASRGSGASYGYTF.